This T cell receptor beta chain was obtained from a study of CD8 T cell repertoires and HIV-1 epitope variants. CDR1 SEHNR and CDR2 FQNEAQ come from the germline V gene (reference sequence). Trimming pared 5 bases from V and 6 bases from J, leaving 22 bases between. This CDR3 is built from 16 residues. This clone was observed a few times. What it binds is unknown. Method: immunoSEQ multiplex PCR; TCRdb's copy keeps in-frame clones and lacks some. Of 2,500 or so clones detected, around 72% appear once; the ten largest clones hold about two fifths. This sequence joins TRBV7-9 and TRBJ1-2; D not resolved. The sequenced material came from cultured CD8+ T cells derived from PBMCs. This TCR was sampled from a male donor with HIV. The CDR3 DNA is TGTGCCAGCAGCCACGCCGGAGTGGTTGGGCAAGATGGCTACACCTTC. Protein sequence: CASSHAGVVGQDGYTF.